This is a list of T cell receptor beta chains from one sample in a study of CD8+CD57+ T cells in acquired aplastic anemia. TCRdb processed the reads anew with MiXCR; each CDR3 protein has one entry. This sample carries just over 450,000 distinct CDR3 sequences, around 32% of them seen once, and the ten largest clones take around 0.82%. Sequenced sample: sorted CD4+, CD8+, or CD8+CD57+ T cells (not recorded which) from PBMCs. These receptors were obtained from a human donor with aplastic anemia. Each CDR3 is given with its conserved first and last residue. Each record gives: CDR3 protein, CDR3 DNA, D gene, clone size, V gene, J gene. A D gene is named only where the DNA matches it firmly. Size tells how often a clone was seen (once, few, many) or the class of an expanded clone, and some rows leave it out.

CASGRDRAYGYTF	TGTGCCAGCGGTCGGGACAGGGCCTATGGCTACACCTTC	TRBD1	many	TRBV6-5	TRBJ1-2
CAWSPGVDADTQYF	TGTGCCTGGAGTCCAGGGGTAGATGCAGATACGCAGTATTTT	NA	few	TRBV30	TRBJ2-3
CASSLLGTGNTGELFF	TGTGCCAGCAGCTTGCTGGGGACAGGGAACACCGGGGAGCTGTTTTTT	TRBD1	few	TRBV7-3	TRBJ2-2
CASSRQPYNYGYTF	TGTGCCAGCAGCCGACAGCCTTATAACTATGGCTACACCTTC	NA	NA	TRBV6-1	TRBJ1-2
CASSHIRQGGEQYF	TGTGCCAGCAGCCACATAAGACAGGGTGGAGAGCAGTACTTC	TRBD1	many	TRBV7-9	TRBJ2-7
CSARATSGEERNIQYF	TGCAGTGCTAGGGCGACTAGCGGGGAGGAGAGAAACATTCAGTACTTC	TRBD2	NA	TRBV20-1	TRBJ2-4
CSATDGTGWGYTF	TGCAGTGCTACGGACGGGACGGGTTGGGGCTACACCTTC	NA	many	TRBV20-1	TRBJ1-2
CATSREPGMNTEAFF	TGTGCCACCAGCAGAGAGCCAGGGATGAACACTGAAGCTTTCTTT	NA	many	TRBV15	TRBJ1-1
CSVEGDRTNRGTEAFF	TGCAGCGTTGAGGGGGACAGGACCAATCGGGGCACTGAAGCTTTCTTT	TRBD1	many	TRBV29-1	TRBJ1-1
CAISGDRGADTQYF	TGTGCCATCAGTGGAGACAGGGGGGCAGATACGCAGTATTTT	TRBD1	many	TRBV10-3	TRBJ2-3
CASSATDSHQETQYF	TGTGCCAGCAGCGCAACGGACAGTCACCAAGAGACCCAGTACTTC	NA	few	TRBV9	TRBJ2-5
CASSLANSGNTIYF	TGTGCCAGCAGCTTAGCGAACTCTGGAAACACCATATATTTT	NA	NA	TRBV7-2	TRBJ1-3
CSVEQGTEAFF	TGCAGCGTGGAGCAGGGTACTGAAGCTTTCTTT	NA	NA	TRBV29-1	TRBJ1-1
CASSLNGVSQPQHF	TGTGCCAGCAGCCTTAATGGGGTGAGTCAGCCCCAGCATTTT	NA	NA	TRBV5-4	TRBJ1-5
CASAGQGGTDTQYF	TGTGCCAGCGCGGGACAGGGTGGCACAGATACGCAGTATTTT	TRBD1	NA	TRBV18	TRBJ2-3
CASRPPIPGTELSPLHF	TGTGCCAGCAGACCCCCCATTCCCGGGACAGAGCTCTCGCCCCTCCACTTT	TRBD1	few	TRBV6-1	TRBJ1-6
CSARDGRMSREEQFF	TGCAGTGCTAGAGATGGGAGAATGTCGCGTGAGGAGCAGTTCTTC	NA	few	TRBV20-1	TRBJ2-1
CSGYDRSNYGYTF	TGCAGTGGCTACGACCGATCTAACTATGGCTACACCTTC	NA	many	TRBV20-1	TRBJ1-2
CAISESSVPDTQYF	TGTGCCATCAGTGAGTCTAGCGTCCCAGATACGCAGTATTTT	NA	NA	TRBV10-3	TRBJ2-3
CSAPAWVGSTDTQYF	TGCAGTGCCCCAGCCTGGGTGGGGAGCACAGATACGCAGTATTTT	NA	NA	TRBV20-1	TRBJ2-3
CASSVGDVTYEQYF	TGCGCCAGCAGCGTAGGGGACGTCACCTACGAGCAGTACTTC	NA	many	TRBV5-1	TRBJ2-7
CASSLVGASEQYF	TGTGCCAGCAGCTTGGTGGGGGCGTCTGAGCAGTACTTC	NA	few	TRBV5-8	TRBJ2-7
CASSPRQGKYEQYF	TGTGCCAGCAGCCCCCGACAGGGAAAATACGAGCAGTACTTC	TRBD1	NA	TRBV7-3	TRBJ2-7
CASMKAWQTPRGYTF	TGTGCCAGTATGAAGGCTTGGCAGACTCCTCGGGGCTACACCTTC	NA	many	TRBV19	TRBJ1-2
CASSYSRIQSPPLHF	TGTGCCAGCAGTTACTCGAGGATCCAGAGTCCACCCCTCCACTTT	NA	NA	TRBV6-5	TRBJ1-6
CATRDGMNTEAFF	TGTGCCACTAGGGACGGCATGAACACTGAAGCTTTCTTT	NA	few	TRBV6-1	TRBJ1-1
CASSLDTGANEQFF	TGTGCCAGCAGTTTGGACACTGGAGCTAATGAGCAGTTCTTC	NA	NA	TRBV27	TRBJ2-1
CASSLAQGTSGGYTF	TGTGCCAGCAGTTTAGCCCAGGGCACGTCGGGAGGCTACACCTTC	NA	many	TRBV12-3/TRBV12-4	TRBJ1-2